This T cell receptor (beta chain) was profiled in a study of low-dose radiotherapy and immunotherapy resistance in tumors (dated by TCRdb to 2022 to 2024). Some background on the complete study: Cohort 1 received 0.5 Gy per fraction every 2 weeks, with a prescribed total PTV dose of 6.5 Gy. The trial did not randomize participants into treatment groups. Cohort 2 received 1 Gy per fraction every two weeks, with a total of 13 Gy over 26 weeks. Patients were given nivolumab as a 240 mg flat dose every two weeks and ipilimumab at 1 mg/kg every six weeks, with both drugs delivered intravenously. The translational analysis covered eight patients: three from the first dose cohort and the first five from the second dose cohort. Aspirin 300 mg was taken orally once daily by patients for four cycles, starting on cycle 1 day 1. Cyclophosphamide 200 mg/m2 was administered intravenously every two weeks, one day before each radiation and immunotherapy administration.

There are 14 amino acids in the CDR3, from cysteine to phenylalanine inclusive. The DNA shown is the 42-base CDR3, in frame from base 1. Trimming accounts for 6 bases at V and 8 bases at J, while the number of junction bases matched to no gene is 9. The germline V gene (reference sequence) supplies CDR1 DFQATT and CDR2 SNEGSKA. Points on this clonotype: Its antigen is unknown. The record has no base qualities; no much larger clone is one base away.

First-strand cDNA was synthesized with Superscript III and a set of TRAV- and TRBV-specific primers, covering both TCRalpha and TCRbeta chains. TCRs were amplified with Phusion for approximately 20 PCR cycles using a constant-region primer together with the adapter attached to the V primers. The MessageAmp II aRNA Amplification Kit was used to amplify the isolated mRNA, with in vitro transcription run for 15 to 20 hours at 37 degrees C. The Dynabeads mRNA DIRECT Purification Kit was used to isolate the mRNA for TCR sequencing. Indexed Illumina adapters were added in a second approximately 24-cycle Phusion PCR, and the resulting products were purified with AMPure XP beads. As for how the authors treated the data: Custom Perl scripts were used to pool TCR sequences that encoded the same protein, to remove out-of-frame sequences, and to calculate the abundance of each clonotype. TCR sequences supported by only a single read were excluded from analysis. Among the metrics used to describe the repertoires were Shannon entropy, Gini index, clonality, richness, and the frequency of TCRs shared between repertoires. The public reads were reprocessed in TCRdb via fastp at Q25 and MiXCR, keeping in-frame beta chains. Rows merge per CDR3 protein into single entries with the most common DNA and genes. TCRdb's processing, not the study's, gives the V and J calls here. Across this sample there are about 12,000 distinct CDR3 sequences, with 76% seen only once. The ten largest clones capture roughly 3.1% of the sample.

The donors took part in RACIN, a single-arm, phase I, dose-escalation trial that combined nivolumab, ipilimumab, aspirin, low-dose cyclophosphamide and low-dose radiotherapy. To be eligible, a patient needed to have an advanced solid tumor that was TIL-negative. The sequence joins TRBV20-1 to TRBJ2-1, with 11 middle bases fitting TRBD2. The sequence was collected from a human donor with advanced metastatic prostate, ovarian, gallbladder or colorectal cancer (not recorded which). This table probably holds off-target reads from a library built for another chain. The CDR3 here reads CSAPTSGRGYEQFF. Read as DNA, the sequence is TGCAGTGCCCCAACTAGCGGGAGAGGATATGAGCAGTTCTTC.